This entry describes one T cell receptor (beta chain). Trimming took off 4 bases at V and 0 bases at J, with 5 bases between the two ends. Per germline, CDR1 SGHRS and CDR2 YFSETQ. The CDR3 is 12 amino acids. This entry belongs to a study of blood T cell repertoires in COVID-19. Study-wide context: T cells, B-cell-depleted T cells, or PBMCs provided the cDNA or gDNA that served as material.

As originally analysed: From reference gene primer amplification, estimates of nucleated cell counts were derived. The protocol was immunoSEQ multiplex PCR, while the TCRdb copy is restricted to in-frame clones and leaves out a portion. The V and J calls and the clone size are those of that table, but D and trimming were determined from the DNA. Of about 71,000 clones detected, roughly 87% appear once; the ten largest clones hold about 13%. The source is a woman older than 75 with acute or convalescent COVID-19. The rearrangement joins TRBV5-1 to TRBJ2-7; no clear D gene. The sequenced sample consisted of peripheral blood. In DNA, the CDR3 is TGCGCCAGCAGCCTTTACTCCTACGAGCAGTACTTC. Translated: CASSLYSYEQYF. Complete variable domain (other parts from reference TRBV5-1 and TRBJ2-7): KAGVTQTPRYLIKTRGQQVTLSCSPISGHRSVSWYQQTPGQGLQFLFEYFSETQRNKGNFPGRFSGRQFSNSRSEMNVSTLELGDSALYLCASSLYSYEQYFGPGTRLTVT.